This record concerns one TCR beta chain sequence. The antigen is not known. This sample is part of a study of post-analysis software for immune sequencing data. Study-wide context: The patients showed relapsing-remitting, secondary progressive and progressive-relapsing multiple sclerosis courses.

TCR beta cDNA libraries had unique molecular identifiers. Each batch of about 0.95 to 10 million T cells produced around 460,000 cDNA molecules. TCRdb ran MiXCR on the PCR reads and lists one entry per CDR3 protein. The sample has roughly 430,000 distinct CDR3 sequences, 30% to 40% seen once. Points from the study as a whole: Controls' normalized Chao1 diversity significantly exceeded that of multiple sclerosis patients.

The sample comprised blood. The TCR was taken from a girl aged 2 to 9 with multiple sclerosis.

The CDR3 spells CSVRLAGENEQYF. In nucleotides, the CDR3 is TGCAGCGTTAGACTAGCGGGAGAGAACGAGCAGTACTTC. The chain is built from TRBV29-1 and TRBJ2-5; 12 nucleotides agree with TRBD2. Near its end, the DNA agrees better with TRBJ2-7, so the J call may be wrong. This CDR3 has 13 amino acids. The V gene's germline CDR1 is SQVTM and CDR2 ANQGSEA.